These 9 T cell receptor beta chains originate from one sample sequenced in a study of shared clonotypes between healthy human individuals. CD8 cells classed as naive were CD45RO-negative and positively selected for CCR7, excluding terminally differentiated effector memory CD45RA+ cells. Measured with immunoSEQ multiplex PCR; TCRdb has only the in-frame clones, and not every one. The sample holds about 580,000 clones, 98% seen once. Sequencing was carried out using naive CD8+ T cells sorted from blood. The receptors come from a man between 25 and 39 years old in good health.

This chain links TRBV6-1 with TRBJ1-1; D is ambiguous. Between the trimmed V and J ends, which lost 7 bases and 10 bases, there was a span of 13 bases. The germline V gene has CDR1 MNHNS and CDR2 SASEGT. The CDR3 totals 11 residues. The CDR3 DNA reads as TGTGCCAGCAAGAGGTATCCTGGAGCTTTCTTT. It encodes CASKRYPGAFF.

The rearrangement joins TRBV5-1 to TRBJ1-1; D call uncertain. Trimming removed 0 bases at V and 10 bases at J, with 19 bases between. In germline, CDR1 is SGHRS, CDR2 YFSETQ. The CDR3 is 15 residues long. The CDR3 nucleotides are TGCGCCAGCAGCTTGGCTGAGCAGGCTAGGGATGGAGCTTTCTTT. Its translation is CASSLAEQARDGAFF.

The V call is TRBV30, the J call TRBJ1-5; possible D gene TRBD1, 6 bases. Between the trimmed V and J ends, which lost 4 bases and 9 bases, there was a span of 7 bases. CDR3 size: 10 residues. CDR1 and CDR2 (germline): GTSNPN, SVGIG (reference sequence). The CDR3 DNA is TGTGCCTGGATCAGGGGGCCCCAGCATTTT. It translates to CAWIRGPQHF.

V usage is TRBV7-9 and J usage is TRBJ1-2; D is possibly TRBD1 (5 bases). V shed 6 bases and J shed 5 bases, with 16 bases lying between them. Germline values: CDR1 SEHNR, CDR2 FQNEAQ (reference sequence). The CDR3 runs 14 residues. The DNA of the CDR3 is TGTGCCAGCAGATATGACAGTTCCCCTTATGGCTACACCTTC. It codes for CASRYDSSPYGYTF. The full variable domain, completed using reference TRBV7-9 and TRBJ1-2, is DTGVSQNPRHKITKRGQNVTFRCDPISEHNRLYWYRQTLGQGPEFLTYFQNEAQLEKSRLLSDRFSAERPKGSFSTLEIQRTEQGDSAMYLCASRYDSSPYGYTFGSGTRLTVV.

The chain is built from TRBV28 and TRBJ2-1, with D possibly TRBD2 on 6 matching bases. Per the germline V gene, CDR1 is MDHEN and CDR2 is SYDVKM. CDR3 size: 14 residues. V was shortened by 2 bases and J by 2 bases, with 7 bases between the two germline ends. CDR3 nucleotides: TGTGCCAGCAGTTTACCGGGAGCCTACAATGAGCAGTTCTTC. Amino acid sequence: CASSLPGAYNEQFF.

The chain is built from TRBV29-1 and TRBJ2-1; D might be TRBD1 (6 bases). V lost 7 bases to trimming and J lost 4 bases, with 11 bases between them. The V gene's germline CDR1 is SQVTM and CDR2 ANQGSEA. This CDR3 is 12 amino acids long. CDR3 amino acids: CSGVDRYNEQFF. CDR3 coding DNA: TGCAGCGGGGTGGACAGATACAATGAGCAGTTCTTC.

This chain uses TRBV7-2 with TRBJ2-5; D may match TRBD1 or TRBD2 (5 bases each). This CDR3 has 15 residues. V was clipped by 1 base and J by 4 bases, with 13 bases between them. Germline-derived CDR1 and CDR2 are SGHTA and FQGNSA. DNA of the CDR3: TGTGCCAGCAGCTTAGGGGGGATTAGTGGAGAGACCCAGTACTTC. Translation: CASSLGGISGETQYF.

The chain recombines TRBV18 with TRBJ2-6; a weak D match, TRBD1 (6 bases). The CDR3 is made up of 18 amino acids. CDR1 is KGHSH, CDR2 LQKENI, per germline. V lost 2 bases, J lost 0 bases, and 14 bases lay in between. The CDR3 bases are TGTGCCAGCTCACCAAGTTTGGACAGAACCTCTGGGGCCAACGTCCTGACTTTC. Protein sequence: CASSPSLDRTSGANVLTF.

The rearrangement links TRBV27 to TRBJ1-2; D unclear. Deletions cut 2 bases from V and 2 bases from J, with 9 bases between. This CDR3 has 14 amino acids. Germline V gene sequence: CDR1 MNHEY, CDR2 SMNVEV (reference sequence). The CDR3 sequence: CASSLSVRNYGYTF. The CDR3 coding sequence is TGTGCCAGCAGTTTAAGCGTCAGGAACTATGGCTACACCTTC.